This is a list of T cell receptor beta chains from one sample in a study of CD8+CD57+ T cells in acquired aplastic anemia. TCRdb redid the calling of the reads with MiXCR, one entry per CDR3 protein. The sample gives roughly 190,000 distinct CDR3 sequences, just under 50% of which show up once; 8% to 10% is in the top ten. The material sequenced was sorted CD4+, CD8+, or CD8+CD57+ T cells (not recorded which) from PBMCs. The origin of the receptors is a human donor with aplastic anemia. CDR3s include the opening cysteine and the closing phenylalanine or tryptophan. D genes are given only for firm matches. Not every row has a clone size; where given, it reads once, few, many or a size class.

D | J | V | size | CDR3
NA | TRBJ2-1 | TRBV24-1 | few | CATSDPGASDNEQFF
NA | TRBJ2-7 | TRBV4-2 | many | CASSPQGGQSSYEQYF
NA | TRBJ2-7 | TRBV10-3 | few | CAISGGTPAEQYF
NA | TRBJ1-1 | TRBV7-3 | many | CASSLSMNTEAFF
NA | TRBJ2-5 | TRBV29-1 | NA | CSVYLAGSQETQYF
TRBD1 | TRBJ1-2 | TRBV7-2 | many | CASSLASDRAGYGYTF
NA | TRBJ2-3 | TRBV14 | few | CASSPDPNTQYF
TRBD1 | TRBJ1-6 | TRBV19 | NA | CASTDRGHYNSPLHF
NA | TRBJ2-7 | TRBV4-1 | NA | CASSPTAGSGEQYF
NA | TRBJ1-5 | TRBV10-3 | NA | CAIKGDSNQPQHF
TRBD1 | TRBJ2-5 | TRBV5-8 | NA | CASSSGSQGARWVNKYF